The clone carrying this T cell receptor beta chain was seen a few times. Its antigen is still unknown. TCRdb called the RT-PCR reads again in MiXCR, with one record for every CDR3 protein. The repertoire holds more than 600,000 distinct CDR3 sequences, with around 18% as singletons. These data originate in a study of response to subunit inactivated influenza vaccine. Study-wide results and caveats: Authors proposed each seasonal influenza vaccination draws in few new T cells.

This CDR3 region has 17 residues. V was cut by 3 bases and J by 0 bases, with 12 bases left in between. This clonotype was obtained from a man in his fifties or sixties who received an inactivated influenza vaccine. This material consisted of PBMCs from blood, taken more than 4 days after vaccination. V is TRBV12-3 or TRBV12-4 and J is TRBJ2-6; D remains unclear. The DNA for the CDR3 is TGTGCCAGCAGTTTTTCTAATCCTACCTCTGGGGCCAACGTCCTGACTTTC. It specifies CASSFSNPTSGANVLTF.